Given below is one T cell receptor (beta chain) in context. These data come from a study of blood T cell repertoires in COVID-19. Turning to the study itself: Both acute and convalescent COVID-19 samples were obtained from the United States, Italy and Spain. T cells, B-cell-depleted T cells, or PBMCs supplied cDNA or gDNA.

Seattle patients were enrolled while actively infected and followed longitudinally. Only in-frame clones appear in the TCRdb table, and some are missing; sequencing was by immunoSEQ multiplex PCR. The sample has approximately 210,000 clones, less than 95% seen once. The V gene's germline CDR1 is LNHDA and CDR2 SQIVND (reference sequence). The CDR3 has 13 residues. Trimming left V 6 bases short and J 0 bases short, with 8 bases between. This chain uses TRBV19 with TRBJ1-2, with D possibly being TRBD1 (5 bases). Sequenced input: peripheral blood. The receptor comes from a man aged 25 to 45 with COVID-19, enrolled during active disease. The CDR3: CASSLGANYGYTF. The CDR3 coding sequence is TGTGCCAGTAGCTTAGGGGCTAACTATGGCTACACCTTC. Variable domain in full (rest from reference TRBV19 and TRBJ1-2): DGGITQSPKYLFRKEGQNVTLSCEQNLNHDAMYWYRQDPGQGLRLIYYSQIVNDFQKGDIAEGYSVSREKKESFPLTVTSAQKNPTAFYLCASSLGANYGYTFGSGTRLTVV.